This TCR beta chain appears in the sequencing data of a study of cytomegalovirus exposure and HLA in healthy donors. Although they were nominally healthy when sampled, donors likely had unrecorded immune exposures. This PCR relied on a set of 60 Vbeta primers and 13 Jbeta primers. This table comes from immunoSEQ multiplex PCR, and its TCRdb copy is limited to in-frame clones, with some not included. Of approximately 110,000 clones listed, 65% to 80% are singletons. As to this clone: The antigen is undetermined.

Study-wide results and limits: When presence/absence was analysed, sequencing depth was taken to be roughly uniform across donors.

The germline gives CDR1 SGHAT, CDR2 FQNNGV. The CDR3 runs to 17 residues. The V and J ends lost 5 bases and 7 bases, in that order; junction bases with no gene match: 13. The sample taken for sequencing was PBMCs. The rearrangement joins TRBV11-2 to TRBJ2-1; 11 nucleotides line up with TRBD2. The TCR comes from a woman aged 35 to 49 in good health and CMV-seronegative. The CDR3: CASSTGSGRALWNEQFF. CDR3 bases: TGTGCCAGCAGCACGGGTAGCGGGAGGGCCCTCTGGAATGAGCAGTTCTTC.